A single sample is the source of the 10 T cell receptor beta chains below, sequenced in a study of blood T cells in healthy people across ages (dated by TCRdb to between 2015 and 2016). The library was made by 5' RACE. The run used an Illumina HiSeq 2500. A second PCR of roughly 7 to 11 cycles was performed with a sample-barcoded 5' primer and a J-beta primer mix. The public sequencing data were trimmed at Q25 with fastp and processed into clonotypes with MiXCR by TCRdb, which kept only in-frame beta chains. CDR3 protein sequences are deduplicated, and each keeps its most common genes and DNA. For this sample the table gives about 1,800,000 distinct CDR3 sequences, of which 25% to 30% were detected only once. The ten largest account for more than 6% of the sample. The specimen sequenced was blood. These receptors were obtained from a woman aged 25 to 39 in good health.

On this clonotype: It may be a read error: a sequence one base away is much more abundant. This sequence joins TRBV6-6 and TRBJ2-5, with 11 positions matching TRBD2. Unmatched junction bases numbered 10, after V lost 10 bases and J lost 3 bases. The germline gives CDR1 MNHNY, CDR2 SVGAGI (reference sequence). The length of the CDR3 is 15 residues. The CDR3 DNA follows: TGTGCCAACAGAGCCGGGACTAGCGGTAAAGAGACCCAGTACTTC. This gives the protein CANRAGTSGKETQYF.

The gene calls are TRBV6-2 or TRBV6-3 and TRBJ1-2; 7 bases map to TRBD1. The germline gives CDR1 MNHEY, CDR2 SVGEGT. There are 19 residues in the CDR3. V dropped 5 bases and J dropped 0; count of bases not matched to a gene: 18. The CDR3 bases are TGTGCCAGCAGTCCCACACCCAGTGACCCGGGACAGACTAACTATGGCTACACCTTC. Translation: CASSPTPSDPGQTNYGYTF.

This chain joins TRBV5-6 and TRBJ2-3; 8 bases are shared with TRBD2. Germline V CDR1 and CDR2: SGHDT, YYEEEE. The trim removed 0 bases at V and 11 bases at J, leaving 5 bases unmatched. This CDR3 is built from 13 residues. The CDR3 loop reads CASSLAGGGWQYF. The DNA for the CDR3 is TGTGCCAGCAGCTTGGCCGGGGGGGGATGGCAGTATTTT.

The sample holds a few counts of this clonotype. V and J are TRBV5-1 and TRBJ2-7; 7 nucleotides align to TRBD1. CDR3 size: 15 residues. Trimming removed 5 bases from V and 3 bases from J; junction bases left unmatched: 11. Per germline, CDR1 SGHRS and CDR2 YFSETQ. The chain's CDR3 is CASRVGVQGLYEQYF. CDR3 DNA: TGCGCCAGCAGGGTTGGTGTACAGGGGCTCTACGAGCAGTACTTC.

This sequence joins TRBV5-1 and TRBJ2-5, with D uncertain. This CDR3 spans 13 amino acids. Trimming stripped 4 bases from V and 7 bases from J, with 14 bases between. The V gene's germline CDR1 is SGHRS and CDR2 YFSETQ. In DNA form, the CDR3 reads TGCGCCAGCAGCCCTCGACTCCCGGGGACCCAGTACTTC. As protein: CASSPRLPGTQYF. The variable domain in full, with the rest retrieved from reference TRBV5-1 and TRBJ2-5, is KAGVTQTPRYLIKTRGQQVTLSCSPISGHRSVSWYQQTPGQGLQFLFEYFSETQRNKGNFPGRFSGRQFSNSRSEMNVSTLELGDSALYLCASSPRLPGTQYFGPGTRLLVL.

The gene calls are TRBV29-1 and TRBJ2-3; TRBD2 matches 14 bases. CDR1 is SQVTM and CDR2 is ANQGSEA in the germline V gene. The CDR3 has 17 amino acids. Losses at the gene ends were 2 bases for V and 0 bases for J; bases not matched to a gene: 4. CDR3 amino acids: CSVERLAGGSSTDTQYF. CDR3 DNA sequence: TGCAGCGTTGAACGACTAGCGGGGGGGTCTAGCACAGATACGCAGTATTTT.

V and J are TRBV7-2 and TRBJ1-2; 7 bases match TRBD1. The V gene end was trimmed by 1 base and the J gene end by 4 bases; junction bases not matched to a gene: 12. Germline V CDR1 and CDR2: SGHTA, FQGNSA. This CDR3 has 17 amino acids. The CDR3 spells CASSLEEIRGRVYGYTF. CDR3 DNA sequence: TGTGCCAGCAGCTTAGAAGAAATAAGGGGGCGAGTCTATGGCTACACCTTC.

Note on this clonotype: A much bigger clone sits one base away, suggesting this may be a read error. This sequence joins TRBV5-1 and TRBJ2-6; D might be TRBD1 (5 bases). Germline V gene lookup returns CDR1 SGHRS and CDR2 YFSETQ. CDR3 size: 16 residues. CDR3 nucleotide sequence: TGCGCCGGCAGCTTGGCAGGGCTCTCTGGGGCCAACGTCCTGACTTTC. Protein sequence: CAGSLAGLSGANVLTF.

This chain joins TRBV30 and TRBJ2-3, with a tentative D call TRBD2 (5 bases). Germline V CDR1 and CDR2: GTSNPN, SVGIG (reference sequence). This CDR3 comprises 14 residues. V lost 0 bases and J lost 3, with 10 bases in between. The CDR3 DNA is TGTGCCTGGAGTGTGGCGGGTACAACAGATACGCAGTATTTT. This sequence encodes CAWSVAGTTDTQYF.

This clonotype has ten or more counts. The chain recombines TRBV4-1 with TRBJ2-1; 9 bases map to TRBD1. The germline V gene has CDR1 MGHRA and CDR2 YSYEKL. V lost 2 bases, J lost 6 bases, and 2 bases stayed unmatched. The CDR3 is made up of 14 amino acids. The CDR3 nucleotides read TGCGCCAGCAGCCAAAGGACAGGGGTCAATGAGCAGTTCTTC. Protein sequence: CASSQRTGVNEQFF.